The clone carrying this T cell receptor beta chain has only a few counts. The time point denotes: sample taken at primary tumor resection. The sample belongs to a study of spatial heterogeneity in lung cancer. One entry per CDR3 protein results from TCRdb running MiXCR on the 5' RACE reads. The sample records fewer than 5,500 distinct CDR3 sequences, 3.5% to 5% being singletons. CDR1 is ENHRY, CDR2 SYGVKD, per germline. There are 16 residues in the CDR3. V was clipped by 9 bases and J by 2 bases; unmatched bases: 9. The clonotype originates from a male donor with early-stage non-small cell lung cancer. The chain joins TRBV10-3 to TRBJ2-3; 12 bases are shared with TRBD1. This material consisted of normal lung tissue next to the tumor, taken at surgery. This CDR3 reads CAILRGTGGSTDTQYF. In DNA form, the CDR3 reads TGTGCCATTCTTCGAGGGACAGGGGGCTCCACAGATACGCAGTATTTT.